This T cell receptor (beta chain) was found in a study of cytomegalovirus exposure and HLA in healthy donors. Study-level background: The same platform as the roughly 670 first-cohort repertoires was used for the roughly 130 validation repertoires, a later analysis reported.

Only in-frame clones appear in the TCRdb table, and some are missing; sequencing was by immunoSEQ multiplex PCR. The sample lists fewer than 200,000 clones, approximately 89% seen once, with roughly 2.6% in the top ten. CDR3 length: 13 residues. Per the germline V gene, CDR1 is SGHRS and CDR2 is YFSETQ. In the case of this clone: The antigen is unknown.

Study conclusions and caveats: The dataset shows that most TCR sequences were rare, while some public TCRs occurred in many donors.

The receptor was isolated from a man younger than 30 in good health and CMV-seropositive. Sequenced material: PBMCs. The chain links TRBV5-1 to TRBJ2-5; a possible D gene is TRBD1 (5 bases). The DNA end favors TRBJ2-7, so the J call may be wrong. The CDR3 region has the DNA TGCGCCAGCAGCTTGGGACAGTCCTACGAGCAGTACTTC. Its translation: CASSLGQSYEQYF.